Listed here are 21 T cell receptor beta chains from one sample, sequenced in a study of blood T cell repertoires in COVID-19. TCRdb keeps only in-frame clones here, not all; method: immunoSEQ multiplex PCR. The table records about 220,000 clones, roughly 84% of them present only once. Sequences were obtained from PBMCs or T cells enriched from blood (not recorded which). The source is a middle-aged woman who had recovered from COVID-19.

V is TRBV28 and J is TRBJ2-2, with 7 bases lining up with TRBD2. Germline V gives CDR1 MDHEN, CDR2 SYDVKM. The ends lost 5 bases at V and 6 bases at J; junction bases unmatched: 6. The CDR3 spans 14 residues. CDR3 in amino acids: CASSPGGRAGELFF. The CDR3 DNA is TGTGCCAGCAGTCCCGGAGGGAGGGCCGGGGAGCTGTTTTTT.

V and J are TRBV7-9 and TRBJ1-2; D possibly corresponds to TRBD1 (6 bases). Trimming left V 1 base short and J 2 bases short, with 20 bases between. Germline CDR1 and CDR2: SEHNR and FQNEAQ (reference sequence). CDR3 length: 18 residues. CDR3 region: CASSLGNGGQGSNYGYTF. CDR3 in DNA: TGTGCCAGCAGCTTAGGAAATGGCGGGCAGGGGTCGAACTATGGCTACACCTTC.

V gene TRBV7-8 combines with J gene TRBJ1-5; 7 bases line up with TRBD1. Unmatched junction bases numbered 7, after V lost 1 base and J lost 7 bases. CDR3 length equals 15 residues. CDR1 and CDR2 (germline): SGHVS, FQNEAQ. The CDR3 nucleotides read TGTGCCAGCAGCTTAGAAGGCAGGGGGTGGCAGCCCCAGCATTTT. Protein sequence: CASSLEGRGWQPQHF.

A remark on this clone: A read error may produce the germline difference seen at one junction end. In DNA, the CDR3 is TGTGCCTGGAGTGGCGGCGGGAGGCGCCCGTCTTTT. Protein: CAWSGGGRRPSF. This rearrangement joins TRBV30 to TRBJ2-3; TRBD2 matches 8 bases. This CDR3 region has 12 residues. Germline V gene data show CDR1 as GTSNPN and CDR2 as SVGIG (reference sequence).

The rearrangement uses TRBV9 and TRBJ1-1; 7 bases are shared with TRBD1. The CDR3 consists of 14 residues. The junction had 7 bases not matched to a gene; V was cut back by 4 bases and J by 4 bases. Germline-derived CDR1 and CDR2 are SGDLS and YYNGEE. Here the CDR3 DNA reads TGTGCCAGCAGCTCCTTGGGACAGAGCACTGAAGCTTTCTTT. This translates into CASSSLGQSTEAFF.

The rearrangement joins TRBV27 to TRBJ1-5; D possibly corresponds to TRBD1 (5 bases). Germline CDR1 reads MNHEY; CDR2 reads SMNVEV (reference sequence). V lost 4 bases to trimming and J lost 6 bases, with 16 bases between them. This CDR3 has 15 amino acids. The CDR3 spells CASSSDRPGGQPQHF. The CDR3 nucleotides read TGTGCCAGCAGTTCGGACCGACCGGGGGGTCAGCCCCAGCATTTT.

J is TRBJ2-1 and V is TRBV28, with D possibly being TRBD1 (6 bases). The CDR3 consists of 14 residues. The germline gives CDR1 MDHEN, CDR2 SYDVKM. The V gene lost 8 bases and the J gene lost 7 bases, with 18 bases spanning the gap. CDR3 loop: CASSLTQGWNEQFF. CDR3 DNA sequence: TGTGCCAGCTCATTAACGCAGGGGTGGAATGAGCAGTTCTTC.

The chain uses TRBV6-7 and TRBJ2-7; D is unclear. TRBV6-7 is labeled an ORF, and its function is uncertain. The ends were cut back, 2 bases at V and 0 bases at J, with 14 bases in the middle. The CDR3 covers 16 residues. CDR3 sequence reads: CASSYRFSCSSYEQYF. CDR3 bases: TGTGCCAGCAGTTACCGGTTTAGCTGCAGCTCCTACGAGCAGTACTTC.

This chain's CDR3 is CASSSAPGLAAYNEQFF. CDR3 in DNA: TGTGCCAGCAGCTCGGCACCGGGACTAGCAGCCTACAATGAGCAGTTCTTC. The chain couples TRBV5-8 to TRBJ2-1; the match to TRBD2 covers 9 bases. CDR3 size: 17 residues. V gave up 3 bases and J gave up 2 bases; unmatched junction bases: 9. The germline CDR1 and CDR2 sequences are SGHTS and YDEGEE.

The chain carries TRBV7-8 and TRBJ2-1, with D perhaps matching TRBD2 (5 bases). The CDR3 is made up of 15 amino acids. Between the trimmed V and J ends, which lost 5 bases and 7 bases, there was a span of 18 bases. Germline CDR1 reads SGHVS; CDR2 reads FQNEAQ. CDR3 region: CASSERRVVTNEQFF. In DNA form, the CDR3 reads TGTGCCAGCAGCGAGAGGCGGGTCGTCACAAATGAGCAGTTCTTC. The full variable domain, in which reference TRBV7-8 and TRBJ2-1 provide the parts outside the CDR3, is GAGVSQSPRYKVAKRGQDVALRCDPISGHVSLFWYQQALGQGPEFLTYFQNEAQLDKSGLPSDRFFAERPEGSVSTLKIQRTQQEDSAVYLCASSERRVVTNEQFFGPGTRLTVL.

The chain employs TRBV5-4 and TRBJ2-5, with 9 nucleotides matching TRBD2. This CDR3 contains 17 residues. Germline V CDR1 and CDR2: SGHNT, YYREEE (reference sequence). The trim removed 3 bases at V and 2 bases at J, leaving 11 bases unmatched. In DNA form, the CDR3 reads TGTGCCAGCAGCTGGACTAGCGAGAGCCGCAGGCAAGAGACCCAGTACTTC. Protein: CASSWTSESRRQETQYF.

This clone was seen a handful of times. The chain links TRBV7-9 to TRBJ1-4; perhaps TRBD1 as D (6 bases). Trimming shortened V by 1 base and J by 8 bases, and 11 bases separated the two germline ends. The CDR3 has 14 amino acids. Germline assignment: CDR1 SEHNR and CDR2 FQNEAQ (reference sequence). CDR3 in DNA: TGTGCCAGCAGCTTAGGGGGGCTGGGGGAAAAACTGTTTTTT. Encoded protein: CASSLGGLGEKLFF.

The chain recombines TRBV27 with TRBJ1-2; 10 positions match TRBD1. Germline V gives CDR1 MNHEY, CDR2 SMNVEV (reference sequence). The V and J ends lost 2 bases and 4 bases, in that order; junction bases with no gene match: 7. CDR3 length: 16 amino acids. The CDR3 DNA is TGTGCCAGCAGTTTAGAAAGTCGGGACAGGGGCTATGGCTACACCTTC. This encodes CASSLESRDRGYGYTF.

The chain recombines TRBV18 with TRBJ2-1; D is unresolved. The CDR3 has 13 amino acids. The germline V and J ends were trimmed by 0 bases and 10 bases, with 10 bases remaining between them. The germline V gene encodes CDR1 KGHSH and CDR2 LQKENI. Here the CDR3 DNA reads TGTGCCAGCTCACCACCGTCGGCAGGAGAGCAGTTCTTC. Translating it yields CASSPPSAGEQFF.

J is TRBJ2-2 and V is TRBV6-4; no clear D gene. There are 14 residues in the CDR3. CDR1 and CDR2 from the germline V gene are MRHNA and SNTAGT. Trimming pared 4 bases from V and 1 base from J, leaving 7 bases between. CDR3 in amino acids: CASSVEQNTGELFF. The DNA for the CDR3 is TGTGCCAGCAGTGTTGAGCAGAACACCGGGGAGCTGTTTTTT.

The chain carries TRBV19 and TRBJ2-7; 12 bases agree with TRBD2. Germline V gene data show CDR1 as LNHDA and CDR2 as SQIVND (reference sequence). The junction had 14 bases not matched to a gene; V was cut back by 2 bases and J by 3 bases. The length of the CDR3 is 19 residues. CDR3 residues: CASSIWTLLAGGPFYEQYV. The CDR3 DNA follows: TGTGCCAGTAGTATATGGACATTACTAGCGGGAGGACCATTCTACGAGCAGTACGTC.

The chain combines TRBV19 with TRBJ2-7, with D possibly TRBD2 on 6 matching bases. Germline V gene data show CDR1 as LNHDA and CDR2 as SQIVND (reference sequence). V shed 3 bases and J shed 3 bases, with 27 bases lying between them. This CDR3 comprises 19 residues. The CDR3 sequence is CASSITRWRDLPGNYEQYV. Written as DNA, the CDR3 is TGTGCCAGTAGTATTACTAGGTGGCGGGACCTACCGGGGAACTACGAGCAGTACGTC.

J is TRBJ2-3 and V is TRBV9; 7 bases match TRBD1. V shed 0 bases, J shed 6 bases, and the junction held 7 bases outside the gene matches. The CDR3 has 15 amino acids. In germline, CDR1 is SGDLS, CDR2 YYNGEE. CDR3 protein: CASSVEGARQDTQYF. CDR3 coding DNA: TGTGCCAGCAGCGTAGAGGGGGCACGTCAGGATACGCAGTATTTT.

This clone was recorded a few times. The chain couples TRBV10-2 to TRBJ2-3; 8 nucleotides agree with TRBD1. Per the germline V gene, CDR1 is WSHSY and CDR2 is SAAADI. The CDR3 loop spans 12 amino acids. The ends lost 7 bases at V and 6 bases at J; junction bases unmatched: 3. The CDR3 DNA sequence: TGCGCCAGCAATTCAGGGGGCGATACGCAGTATTTT. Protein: CASNSGGDTQYF.

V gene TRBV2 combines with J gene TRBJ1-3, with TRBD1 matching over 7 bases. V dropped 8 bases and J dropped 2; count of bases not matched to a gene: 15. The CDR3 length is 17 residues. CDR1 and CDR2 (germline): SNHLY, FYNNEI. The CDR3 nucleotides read TGTGCCAGCGGAGGGAGACAGGGAACGGATCCTGGAAACACCATATATTTT. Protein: CASGGRQGTDPGNTIYF.

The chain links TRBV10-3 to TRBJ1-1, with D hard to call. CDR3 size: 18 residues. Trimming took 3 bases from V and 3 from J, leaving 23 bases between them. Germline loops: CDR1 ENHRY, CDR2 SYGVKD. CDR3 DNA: TGTGCCATCAGTGATGGTCTGTTTTTGAGGGCTTTTGACACTGAAGCTTTCTTT. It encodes CAISDGLFLRAFDTEAFF.